This is a list of T cell receptor beta chains from one sample in a study of T cell responses to AZD1222 COVID-19 vaccine. This table comes from immunoSEQ multiplex PCR, and its TCRdb copy is limited to in-frame clones, with some not included. Seen here are over 100,000 clones, about nine tenths observed once, and the top ten hold 2.5% to 3%. The source material was peripheral blood, sampled 28 days after the second AZD1222 dose. These receptors were obtained from an adult who received the AZD1222 COVID-19 vaccine. The CDR3 runs from the conserved cysteine through the conserved F or W. Each record gives: CDR3 DNA, CDR3 protein, D gene, clone size, V gene, J gene. D genes are given only for firm matches. Size values are once, few and many counts, or a class for expanded clones, and some rows have none.

TGCAGCGTTACCCTACAGGGAGTTTACGAGCAGTACTTC	CSVTLQGVYEQYF	.	.	TRBV29-1	TRBJ2-7
TGCAGCGTTGATTGGGGGAGGTTCACTGAAGCTTTCTTT	CSVDWGRFTEAFF	.	.	TRBV29-1	TRBJ1-1
TGCGCCAGCAGCCCGGGCGGGGGACAGGGTAACTATGGCTACACCTTC	CASSPGGGQGNYGYTF	TRBD1	.	TRBV5-1	TRBJ1-2
TGTGCCAGCAGCCCTAGGGGGGGATTTACTGAAGCTTTCTTT	CASSPRGGFTEAFF	.	.	TRBV7-9	TRBJ1-1
TGTGCCAGCAGTCTAACGACAGGGAACACTGAAGCTTTCTTT	CASSLTTGNTEAFF	.	.	TRBV2	TRBJ1-1
TGTGCCAGCAGTTACTTCACAGATACGCAGTATTTT	CASSYFTDTQYF	.	once	TRBV6-7	TRBJ2-3
TGTGCCAGCAGTTACCTGCACACTGAAGCTTTCTTT	CASSYLHTEAFF	.	.	TRBV6-2/TRBV6-3	TRBJ1-1
TGTGCCAGCAGTTACACGGAAGGCGGCTACACCTTC	CASSYTEGGYTF	.	.	TRBV6-2/TRBV6-3	TRBJ1-2
TGTGCCAGCAGCAGTCTGCCAGGGGGAGACTATGGCTACACCTTC	CASSSLPGGDYGYTF	TRBD1	.	TRBV9	TRBJ1-2
TGTGCCAGCAGCTTAGCAACTAGCGATTACAATGAGCAGTTCTTC	CASSLATSDYNEQFF	TRBD2	.	TRBV7-8	TRBJ2-1
TGTGCCAGCTCACCCAGCGGGGGTAAAAACATTCAGTACTTC	CASSPSGGKNIQYF	TRBD2	.	TRBV18	TRBJ2-4
TGTGCCAGCAGCTTAATGCCGACCGGGACAGCAGGCACTGAAGCTTTCTTT	CASSLMPTGTAGTEAFF	TRBD1	.	TRBV7-3	TRBJ1-1
TGTGCCACCAGCAGAGCCGGGGCAGGGTATTACAATGAGCAGTTCTTC	CATSRAGAGYYNEQFF	.	.	TRBV15	TRBJ2-1
TGTGCCAGCAGCGTAGGAGGCCAGGGGGCCAACAATGAGCAGTTCTTC	CASSVGGQGANNEQFF	TRBD1	.	TRBV9	TRBJ2-1
TGTGCCAGCAGCTTAATGGGGGGGTCCCCCTACAATGAGCAGTTCTTC	CASSLMGGSPYNEQFF	TRBD2	.	TRBV7-6	TRBJ2-1
TGTGCCAGCAGCTTGACAGGGCTTTTCAATGAGCAGTTCTTC	CASSLTGLFNEQFF	TRBD1	.	TRBV7-3	TRBJ2-1
TGTGCCAGTAGTACCCTGGTGAACTATAATTCACCCCTCCACTTT	CASSTLVNYNSPLHF	.	few	TRBV19	TRBJ1-6
TGTGCCGCAGGGGGGGAAAATGAAAAACTGTTTTTT	CAAGGENEKLFF	TRBD1	.	TRBV30	TRBJ1-4
TGTGCCAGCAGCTTGATAGCGGGGGAGACCCAGTACTTC	CASSLIAGETQYF	TRBD2	.	TRBV11-3	TRBJ2-5
TGTGCCAGCTCAGCCCAGGGTAGTCGAGGTGGCTACACCTTC	CASSAQGSRGGYTF	.	once	TRBV18	TRBJ1-2
TGTGCCAGCAGTCCCTTCGGTCGGGGTAGCTACGAGCAGTACTTC	CASSPFGRGSYEQYF	.	.	TRBV6-2/TRBV6-3	TRBJ2-7
TGTGCCAGCAGTTACGCCTCGGGCCGGGGGTATGAAAAACTGTTTTTT	CASSYASGRGYEKLFF	.	.	TRBV6-2/TRBV6-3	TRBJ1-4
TGTGCTAGCAGCTCCGGAAGCGGGGGGCCCAATGAGCAGTTCTTC	CASSSGSGGPNEQFF	TRBD2	few	TRBV7-7	TRBJ2-1
TGTGCCAGCTCATGGGATAGCAATCAGCCCCAGCATTTT	CASSWDSNQPQHF	.	.	TRBV18	TRBJ1-5
TGTGCCAGCAGAGGTTCCGGGGGCACCGGGGAGCTGTTTTTT	CASRGSGGTGELFF	.	.	TRBV6-5	TRBJ2-2
TGTGCCAGTAGTATCTTGCGGGCTTCTGGGGCCAACGTCCTGACTTTC	CASSILRASGANVLTF	.	.	TRBV19	TRBJ2-6
TGTGCCAGCAGGGGACTAGCGGATTGGGAGCAGTTCTTC	CASRGLADWEQFF	TRBD2	.	TRBV12-3/TRBV12-4	TRBJ2-1
TGTGCCAGCAGCCACGGGGGAGATACGCAGTATTTT	CASSHGGDTQYF	.	.	TRBV11-3	TRBJ2-3
TGCGCCACCCAGGGAGAATATGGCAATCAGCCCCAGCATTTT	CATQGEYGNQPQHF	.	.	TRBV10-1	TRBJ1-5
TGTGCCAGAAGCTTCGACACGAGCTCCTATGGCTACACCTTC	CARSFDTSSYGYTF	.	few	TRBV5-3	TRBJ1-2
TGTGCCAGCAGAGACCAAGCGGGTGGCGGGGAGCTGTTTTTT	CASRDQAGGGELFF	.	.	TRBV7-7	TRBJ2-2
TGTGCCAGCAGTTATGGGCAAGCCGCTGGAAACACCATATATTTT	CASSYGQAAGNTIYF	.	.	TRBV6-5	TRBJ1-3
TGTGCCAGTAGGCTTGGGACAGGGGATTTTTACGAGCAGTACTTC	CASRLGTGDFYEQYF	TRBD1	few	TRBV19	TRBJ2-7
TGTGCCAGCAAGGGGGGGGACAGGGGTAATTCACCCCTCCACTTT	CASKGGDRGNSPLHF	TRBD1	.	TRBV6-5	TRBJ1-6
TGTGCCAGCAGCCAAGCCTGGACATCTACCTACGAGCAGTACTTC	CASSQAWTSTYEQYF	.	.	TRBV4-2	TRBJ2-7
TGTGCCAGCAGACCAGCGGCGAGCTCCTACAATGAGCAGTTCTTC	CASRPAASSYNEQFF	.	.	TRBV9	TRBJ2-1
TGTGCCAGCAGCCCCCGGGACAGGGGTTGGTACGAGCAGTACTTC	CASSPRDRGWYEQYF	TRBD1	.	TRBV14	TRBJ2-7
TGTGCCAGCACCCCTGGGGGAAGGAACACTGAAGCTTTCTTT	CASTPGGRNTEAFF	.	few	TRBV6-6	TRBJ1-1
TGTGCCAGCAGCTGGAGGGGACTAGCGGGGGGCACAGATACGCAGTATTTT	CASSWRGLAGGTDTQYF	TRBD2	.	TRBV5-6	TRBJ2-3
TGTGCCAGCAGCGTGGGTGCCAACACTGAAGCTTTCTTT	CASSVGANTEAFF	.	.	TRBV9	TRBJ1-1
TGTGCCAGCAGCTTAGCCCCCACAGGGCATTCACCCCTCCACTTT	CASSLAPTGHSPLHF	.	.	TRBV11-2	TRBJ1-6
TGCAGCGTTGGTGGGGCAGGGGGCTACACTGAAGCTTTCTTT	CSVGGAGGYTEAFF	TRBD1	.	TRBV29-1	TRBJ1-1
TGTGCCAGTAGTATACAGGTCGGCTCTGGAAACACCATATATTTT	CASSIQVGSGNTIYF	.	.	TRBV19	TRBJ1-3
TGTGCTAGTGGTTTGGAGGCGAACACTGAAGCTTTCTTT	CASGLEANTEAFF	.	.	TRBV12-5	TRBJ1-1
TGCAGCGTTGATGTCGGACAGGGACTTGAGACCCAGTACTTC	CSVDVGQGLETQYF	TRBD1	.	TRBV29-1	TRBJ2-5
TGCAGCGTTGGGCGGGCAAACTACAATGAGCAGTTCTTC	CSVGRANYNEQFF	.	.	TRBV29-1	TRBJ2-1
TGCGCCAGCAGCCGCGGGGAAGGGGGGAATACGCAGTATTTT	CASSRGEGGNTQYF	.	.	TRBV5-1	TRBJ2-3
TGTGCCAGCAGCTTAGATCCAGACCCGGCCATCTACGAGCAGTACTTC	CASSLDPDPAIYEQYF	.	.	TRBV7-2	TRBJ2-7
TGCGCCAGCAGCGTGGGGGAGTTTACGGGCAATCAGCCCCAGCATTTT	CASSVGEFTGNQPQHF	.	.	TRBV5-1	TRBJ1-5
TGTGCCAGCAGCTTGGGACTAGCGGGGGCCTACGAGCAGTACTTC	CASSLGLAGAYEQYF	TRBD2	.	TRBV5-4	TRBJ2-7
TGCGCCAGCAGCCTAAGTACCGCTACAAACTATGGCTACACCTTC	CASSLSTATNYGYTF	.	.	TRBV4-3	TRBJ1-2
TGTGCCAGCAGCTTAACTCCCCAAGAGACCCAGTACTTC	CASSLTPQETQYF	.	.	TRBV7-2	TRBJ2-5
TGTGCCAGCAGTTTCCTCCTCCTTAGCGGCGCCGACACAGATACGCAGTATTTT	CASSFLLLSGADTDTQYF	.	.	TRBV6-2/TRBV6-3	TRBJ2-3
TGTGCCAGCAGCCAAGCAATCACAGGGTTAGGAGGCTACACCTTC	CASSQAITGLGGYTF	.	.	TRBV3-1/TRBV3-2	TRBJ1-2
TGTGCCAGCAGCCAAGTGGGCGGCTATGGCTACACCTTC	CASSQVGGYGYTF	.	.	TRBV14	TRBJ1-2